These 22 T cell receptor beta chains were sequenced from one sample in a study of blood T cell repertoires in COVID-19. TCRdb's copy holds only in-frame clones and misses some; the assay was immunoSEQ multiplex PCR. The table lists some 100,000 clones, roughly 92% of them singletons. Sequenced: peripheral blood. These receptors originate from a man in his 60s with acute or convalescent COVID-19.

This chain uses TRBV5-1 with TRBJ1-1; 8 nucleotides match TRBD1. The germline V gene has CDR1 SGHRS and CDR2 YFSETQ. This CDR3 contains 15 residues. V lost 1 base and J lost 5; bases outside the gene matches: 7. CDR3 residues: CASSLPGGLRTEAFF. The CDR3 DNA sequence: TGCGCCAGCAGCTTGCCAGGGGGCTTGCGTACTGAAGCTTTCTTT.

The J gene is TRBJ2-7, the V gene TRBV6-6; 7 bases align to TRBD1. The CDR3 runs 15 residues. V gave up 2 bases and J gave up 4 bases; unmatched junction bases: 8. CDR1 and CDR2 (germline): MNHNY, SVGAGI (reference sequence). The CDR3 sequence is CASSYVRGLRYEQYF. CDR3 nucleotide sequence: TGTGCCAGCAGTTACGTGAGGGGGCTAAGGTACGAGCAGTACTTC.

J is TRBJ2-3 and V is TRBV27, with D tentatively TRBD2 (5 bases). The CDR3 contains 13 residues. Germline V gene lookup returns CDR1 MNHEY and CDR2 SMNVEV (reference sequence). V was shortened by 9 bases and J by 1 base, with 11 bases between the two germline ends. In DNA form, the CDR3 reads TGTGCCAGATTGGAGGCGCGCACAGATACGCAGTATTTT. Translated: CARLEARTDTQYF.

The J gene is TRBJ1-5, the V gene TRBV5-1; D might be TRBD1 (6 bases). The CDR3 consists of 15 residues. The ends were cut back, 9 bases at V and 1 base at J, with 17 bases in the middle. CDR1 is SGHRS and CDR2 is YFSETQ in the germline V gene. CDR3: CAIPRGRTSNQPQHF. As DNA, the CDR3 is TGCGCCATCCCCAGGGGACGCACAAGCAATCAGCCCCAGCATTTT.

J is TRBJ2-7 and V is TRBV6-1; 8 positions match TRBD1. V was clipped by 3 bases and J by 2 bases; unmatched bases: 9. The germline V gene has CDR1 MNHNS and CDR2 SASEGT. The CDR3 spans 16 residues. CDR3 region: CASSETLRTGPYEQYF. As DNA, the CDR3 is TGTGCCAGCAGTGAGACTCTTCGGACAGGGCCCTACGAGCAGTACTTC.

The chain carries TRBV7-2 and TRBJ1-5; TRBD1 might be the D (5 bases). Germline assignment: CDR1 SGHTA and CDR2 FQGNSA. Trimming stripped 5 bases from V and 6 bases from J, with 20 bases between. The CDR3 is made up of 16 amino acids. This chain's CDR3 is CASSLMGGVVGQPQHF. The CDR3 nucleotides are TGTGCCAGCAGCCTGATGGGGGGGGTCGTAGGTCAGCCCCAGCATTTT.

The chain recombines TRBV2 with TRBJ1-4; D may be TRBD1 (6 bases). V lost 9 bases and J lost 1, with 9 bases in between. Germline values: CDR1 SNHLY, CDR2 FYNNEI. This CDR3 spans 13 amino acids. The CDR3 spells CARGGGTNEKLFF. The CDR3 DNA sequence: TGTGCCAGGGGAGGGGGAACTAATGAAAAACTGTTTTTT. Combining the CDR3 with reference TRBV2 and TRBJ1-4 gives the whole variable domain EPEVTQTPSHQVTQMGQEVILRCVPISNHLYFYWYRQILGQKVEFLVSFYNNEISEKSEIFDDQFSVERPDGSNFTLKIRSTKLEDSAMYFCARGGGTNEKLFFGSGTQLSVL.

This chain connects TRBV7-6 to TRBJ2-1, with 8 bases that match TRBD2. CDR1 and CDR2 from the germline V gene are SGHVS and FNYEAQ. The J segment lost 3 bases and the V segment lost 2 bases, leaving 12 bases of the junction unmatched. The CDR3 extends over 18 amino acids. The CDR3 loop is CASSLWASGPTGYNEQFF. The DNA for the CDR3 is TGTGCCAGCAGCTTATGGGCTAGCGGGCCAACCGGCTACAATGAGCAGTTCTTC. Together with reference TRBV7-6 and TRBJ2-1, the CDR3 gives the full variable domain: GAGVSQSPRYKVTKRGQDVALRCDPISGHVSLYWYRQALGQGPEFLTYFNYEAQQDKSGLPNDRFSAERPEGSISTLTIQRTEQRDSAMYRCASSLWASGPTGYNEQFFGPGTRLTVL.

The chain carries TRBV2 and TRBJ1-1; possibly TRBD1 for D (5 bases). V lost 1 base and J lost 9, with 12 bases in between. The germline CDR1 and CDR2 sequences are SNHLY and FYNNEI. The CDR3 is 13 amino acids. The CDR3 sequence: CASSEGGSLQAFF. The CDR3 DNA reads as TGTGCCAGCAGTGAAGGGGGCTCCCTCCAAGCTTTCTTT.

This clone has more than one count but fewer than ten. The chain has TRBV19 and TRBJ1-2; unclear D gene. This CDR3 is 15 amino acids long. Trimming took 0 bases from V and 4 from J, leaving 12 bases between them. CDR1 and CDR2 from the germline V gene are LNHDA and SQIVND (reference sequence). The DNA of the CDR3 is TGTGCCAGTAGTATAGAAGTCGGCAGGTTCTATGGCTACACCTTC. Translation: CASSIEVGRFYGYTF. Supplemented by reference TRBV19 and TRBJ1-2, the full variable domain reads DGGITQSPKYLFRKEGQNVTLSCEQNLNHDAMYWYRQDPGQGLRLIYYSQIVNDFQKGDIAEGYSVSREKKESFPLTVTSAQKNPTAFYLCASSIEVGRFYGYTFGSGTRLTVV.

The chain employs TRBV7-3 and TRBJ2-6; TRBD1 matches 7 bases. The J segment lost 0 bases and the V segment lost 4 bases, leaving 6 bases of the junction unmatched. The CDR3 runs to 17 residues. Germline values: CDR1 SGHTA, CDR2 FQGTGA. DNA of the CDR3: TGTGCCAGCAGCTCCGACAGGGCCCCCTCTGGGGCCAACGTCCTGACTTTC. Amino acids: CASSSDRAPSGANVLTF.

A few counts support this clone. The gene calls are TRBV5-4 and TRBJ1-2; weak D call: TRBD1 (5 bases). Trimming stripped 5 bases from V and 8 bases from J, with 22 bases between. The CDR3 totals 15 residues. The germline CDR1 and CDR2 sequences are SGHNT and YYREEE (reference sequence). The CDR3 nucleotides read TGTGCCAGCAGTTTGATGATGGGGCGGAGAGAAGGCTACACCTTC. It specifies CASSLMMGRREGYTF.

The chain carries TRBV2 and TRBJ2-2; TRBD2 agrees at 8 bases. V lost 4 bases to trimming and J lost 0 bases; unmatched junction nucleotides: 4. From germline, CDR1 is SNHLY and CDR2 FYNNEI. This CDR3 spans 16 amino acids. The CDR3 DNA is TGTGCCAGCAGTGGACCGGGACTAGCGAACACCGGGGAGCTGTTTTTT. Its translation is CASSGPGLANTGELFF.

CDR3 sequence: CASSRTGGAYEQYF. CDR3 coding DNA: TGCGCCAGCAGCCGGACAGGGGGGGCCTACGAGCAGTACTTC. The chain is built from TRBV5-1 and TRBJ2-7, with 10 positions matching TRBD1. The CDR3 runs 14 residues. J gave up 2 bases and V 4 bases, and 3 bases lay outside the gene matches. Germline V gene sequence: CDR1 SGHRS, CDR2 YFSETQ.

The CDR3 bases are TGTGCCAGCAGCTCCAGGACTGGCACAGATACGCAGTATTTT. As protein: CASSSRTGTDTQYF. The V gene is TRBV7-2, the J gene TRBJ2-3; tentatively, D is TRBD2 (5 bases). V shed 4 bases and J shed 1 base, with 9 bases lying between them. The germline V gene encodes CDR1 SGHTA and CDR2 FQGNSA. The CDR3 runs 14 residues.

The chain is built from TRBV11-2 and TRBJ2-3, with 14 bases aligning to TRBD2. Germline CDR1 reads SGHAT; CDR2 reads FQNNGV. The CDR3 is 15 residues long. V trimming: 5 bases; J trimming: 4 bases; junction bases outside the gene matches: 2. CDR3: CASSGGLAGADTQYF. The CDR3 DNA sequence: TGTGCCAGCAGCGGGGGACTAGCGGGAGCAGATACGCAGTATTTT.

DNA for the CDR3: TGTGCCAGCAGTCGACAGGGAGTAGGATCACCCCTCCACTTT. Residues: CASSRQGVGSPLHF. The chain has TRBV6-5 and TRBJ1-6; 7 bases map to TRBD1. The CDR3 is made up of 14 amino acids. V gave up 5 bases and J gave up 10 bases; unmatched junction bases: 8. Germline assignment: CDR1 MNHEY and CDR2 SVGAGI.

CDR3 region: CASSETAKNTEAFF. In DNA, the CDR3 is TGTGCCAGCAGTGAGACAGCAAAGAACACTGAAGCTTTCTTT. The chain combines TRBV6-1 with TRBJ1-1; weak D call: TRBD1 (5 bases). The CDR3 totals 14 residues. Germline V gene lookup returns CDR1 MNHNS and CDR2 SASEGT. The V end lost 3 bases, the J end lost 1 base, and 9 bases lay between the germline ends.

Remarks on this clone: One junction end does not reproduce the germline sequence, and a read error may be involved. The chain is built from TRBV15 and TRBJ1-3; D gene uncertain. This CDR3 has 15 amino acids. Looked up from germline, CDR1 is LNHNV and CDR2 is YYDKDF (reference sequence). As DNA, the CDR3 is TGTGCCACCAGAAGAGATCGGGTCTCTGGAAACACCATATATTTT. This translates into CATRRDRVSGNTIYF.

The chain joins TRBV30 to TRBJ2-7; 11 bases agree with TRBD2. Germline V lookup: CDR1 GTSNPN, CDR2 SVGIG (reference sequence). CDR3 length: 16 residues. Trimming removed 1 base from V and 4 bases from J; junction bases left unmatched: 9. CDR3 in DNA: TGTGCCTGGAGTGCCCAACGGGCTAGCGGGAGGTACGAGCAGTACGTC. It translates to CAWSAQRASGRYEQYV.

The J gene is TRBJ2-5, the V gene TRBV24-1; TRBD1 might be the D (6 bases). Between the trimmed V and J ends, which lost 4 bases and 2 bases, there was a span of 16 bases. Germline loops: CDR1 KGHDR, CDR2 SFDVKD. The CDR3 totals 16 residues. The CDR3 region has the DNA TGTGCCACCAGTGAGACCTCAGGGGCCAATCAAGAGACCCAGTACTTC. Amino acid sequence: CATSETSGANQETQYF.

The V and J genes are TRBV19 and TRBJ2-1; D possibly corresponds to TRBD2 (6 bases). V was cut by 8 bases and J by 9 bases, with 14 bases left in between. From germline, CDR1 is LNHDA and CDR2 SQIVND (reference sequence). This CDR3 has 12 residues. The chain's CDR3 is CASGTGVGEQFF. CDR3 nucleotide sequence: TGTGCCAGTGGAACGGGAGTGGGTGAGCAGTTCTTC.